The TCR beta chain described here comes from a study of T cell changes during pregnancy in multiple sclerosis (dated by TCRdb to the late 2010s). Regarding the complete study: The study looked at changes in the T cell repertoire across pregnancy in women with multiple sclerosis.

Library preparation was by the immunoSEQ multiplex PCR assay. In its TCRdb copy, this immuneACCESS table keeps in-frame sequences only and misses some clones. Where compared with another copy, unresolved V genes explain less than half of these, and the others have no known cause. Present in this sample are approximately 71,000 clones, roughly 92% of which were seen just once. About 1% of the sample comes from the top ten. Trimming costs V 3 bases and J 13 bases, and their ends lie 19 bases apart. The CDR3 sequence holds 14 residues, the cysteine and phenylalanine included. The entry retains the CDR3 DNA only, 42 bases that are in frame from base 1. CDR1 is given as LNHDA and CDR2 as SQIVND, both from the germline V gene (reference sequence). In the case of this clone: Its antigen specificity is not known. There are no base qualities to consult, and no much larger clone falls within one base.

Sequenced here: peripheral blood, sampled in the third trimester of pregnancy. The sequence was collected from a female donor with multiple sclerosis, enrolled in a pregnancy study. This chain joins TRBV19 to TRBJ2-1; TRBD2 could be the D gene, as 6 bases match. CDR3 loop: CASSIRDSGGRQFF. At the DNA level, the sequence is TGTGCCAGTAGTATCCGGGACTCTGGCGGGCGACAGTTCTTC.